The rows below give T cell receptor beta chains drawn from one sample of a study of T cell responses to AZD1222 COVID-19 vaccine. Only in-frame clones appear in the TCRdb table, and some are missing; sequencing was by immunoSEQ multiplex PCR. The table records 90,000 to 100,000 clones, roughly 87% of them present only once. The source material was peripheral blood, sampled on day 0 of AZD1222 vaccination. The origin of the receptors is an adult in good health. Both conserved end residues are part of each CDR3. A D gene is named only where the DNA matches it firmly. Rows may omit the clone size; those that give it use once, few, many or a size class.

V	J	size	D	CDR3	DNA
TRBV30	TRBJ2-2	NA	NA	CAWTPPGAGELFF	TGTGCCTGGACCCCCCCGGGGGCCGGGGAGCTGTTTTTT
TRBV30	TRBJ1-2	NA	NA	CAWSVLETDNYGYTF	TGTGCCTGGAGTGTACTCGAGACAGACAACTATGGCTACACCTTC
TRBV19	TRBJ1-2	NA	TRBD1	CATKREDRGHPGYTF	TGTGCCACAAAGCGGGAAGACAGGGGGCATCCTGGCTACACCTTC
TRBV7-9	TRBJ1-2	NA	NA	CASSARQTNYGYTF	TGTGCCAGCAGCGCCAGACAGACTAACTATGGCTACACCTTC
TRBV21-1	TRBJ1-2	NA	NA	CASSNREITNGYTF	TGTGCCAGCAGCAATCGGGAGATCACTAATGGCTACACCTTC
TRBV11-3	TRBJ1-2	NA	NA	CASAEAGVGYTF	TGTGCCAGCGCAGAGGCAGGGGTTGGCTACACCTTC
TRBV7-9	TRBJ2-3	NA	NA	CASSPPGLSADTQYF	TGTGCCAGCAGCCCCCCCGGCTTGTCGGCAGATACGCAGTATTTT
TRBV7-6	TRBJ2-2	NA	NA	CASSLRLANTGELFF	TGTGCCAGCAGCCTTCGACTAGCGAACACCGGGGAGCTGTTTTTT
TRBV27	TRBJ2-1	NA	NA	CAIQYYGSYNEQFF	TGTGCCATCCAATACTACGGCTCCTACAATGAGCAGTTCTTC
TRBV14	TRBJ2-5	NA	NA	CASSQGLWDQETQYF	TGTGCCAGCAGCCAAGGGCTCTGGGATCAGGAGACCCAGTACTTC
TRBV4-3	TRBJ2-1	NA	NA	CASSQLNEQFF	TGCGCCAGCAGCCAACTGAATGAGCAGTTCTTC
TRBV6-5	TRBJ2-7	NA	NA	CASSIPGSEQYF	TGTGCCAGCAGTATCCCCGGGAGCGAGCAGTACTTC
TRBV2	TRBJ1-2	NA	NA	CASSEGPNNYGYTF	TGTGCCAGCAGCGAGGGGCCGAACAACTATGGCTACACCTTC
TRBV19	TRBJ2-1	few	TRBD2	CASSEGLAVYNEQFF	TGTGCCAGTAGTGAGGGACTAGCGGTCTACAATGAGCAGTTCTTC
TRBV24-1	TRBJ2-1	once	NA	CATSDRRDNEQFF	TGTGCCACCAGTGATCGCCGGGACAATGAGCAGTTCTTC
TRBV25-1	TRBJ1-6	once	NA	CASSDSPTRPENSFNLHF	TGTGCCAGCAGTGACAGCCCCACTCGCCCCGAGAACAGCTTTAACCTCCACTTT
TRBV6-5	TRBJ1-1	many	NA	CASSGEGHTEAFF	TGTGCCAGCTCTGGGGAGGGGCACACTGAAGCTTTCTTT
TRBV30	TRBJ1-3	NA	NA	CAWKSGNTIYF	TGTGCCTGGAAATCTGGAAACACCATATATTTT
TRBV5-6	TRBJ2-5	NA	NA	CASSYELGGEQETQYF	TGTGCCAGCAGCTACGAGTTGGGGGGCGAACAAGAGACCCAGTACTTC
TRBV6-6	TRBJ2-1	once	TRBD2	CASSYGTNAYNEQFF	TGTGCCAGCAGTTATGGGACTAACGCCTACAATGAGCAGTTCTTC
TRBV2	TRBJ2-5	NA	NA	CASSERETQYF	TGTGCCAGCAGTGAACGGGAGACCCAGTACTTC
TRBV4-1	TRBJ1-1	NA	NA	CASSQDSAFMGTEAFF	TGCGCCAGCAGCCAAGATTCCGCTTTCATGGGCACTGAAGCTTTCTTT
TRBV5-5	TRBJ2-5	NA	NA	CASSPRTVQETQYF	TGTGCCAGCAGCCCAAGGACAGTCCAAGAGACCCAGTACTTC